This T cell receptor (beta chain) was recovered during a study of T-cell memory formation after mild COVID-19 (dated by TCRdb to the early 2020s). With respect to the entire study: TCR sequence clusters from the two donors were found to be largely donor specific. T-cell clones expanding and contracting after mild COVID-19 in a couple of donors were tracked by longitudinal TCRalpha and TCRbeta repertoire sequencing. Two young, previously healthy adult volunteers, one female and one male, were included in the cohort. Points the paper makes about the study in general: Balanced CD4/CD8 phenotypes were observed for clones contracting from day 15 to 85, whereas a bias towards CD4+ was observed for a second wave of clones expanding from day 15 to 37. Some responding clones were found in pre-infection memory, which suggests that pre-existing cross-reactive memory T cells took part in the SARS-CoV-2 response. The second-wave clones that peaked on day 37 were not confirmed to be SARS-CoV-2 specific. The study covered only a couple of mild cases, and larger cohorts including severe cases with pre-infection samples were considered necessary. Contracting CD4+ clones were located mainly in the CM and EM memory subsets, whereas CD8+ clones were found to be enriched in EMRA.

This clonotype showed up just a few times. Its cognate antigen has yet to be identified. The record has no base qualities; no much larger clone is one base away. Ficoll-Paque density gradient centrifugation was used to isolate PBMCs. These reads were obtained on an Illumina NovaSeq 6000. TCRalpha and TCRbeta cDNA libraries were built by 5'RACE with constant-segment primers, adding sample barcodes and unique molecular identifiers. Trizol reagent was used to extract RNA from every sample. Library amplification was performed in two PCR steps, and a second sample barcode and Illumina TruSeq adapters were introduced in the second step. Sequencing of the libraries was done on an Illumina NovaSeq, producing 2 x 150 bp paired-end reads. Per the source publication's procedure: Demultiplexing of reads and collapsing into UMI-guided consensus sequences were performed with migec v1.2.7. Using mixcr v2.1.11, the UMI consensuses were aligned to TRA and TRB V and J templates and assembled into clonotypes. Clonotypes were classified as expanded or contracted when called significant by both edgeR and NoisET, with noise models trained on biological replicates. For edgeR calls, a false discovery rate-adjusted p below 0.01 and a log2 fold-change threshold of 1 were applied. As an exploratory analysis of dynamics, PCA with hierarchical clustering was applied to max-normalized trajectories of the 1000 most abundant clonotypes. Each responding clone was given a CD4 or CD8 phenotype based on the CD4+ and CD8+ repertoires, which had been sequenced separately. Clones were called with MiXCR by TCRdb after fastp trimmed the public reads at Q25, and only in-frame beta chains were retained. Here each entry gathers all rows of one CDR3 protein and keeps the most common genes and DNA. Clone size and V and J calls follow TCRdb, not the original study. The sample table records around 250,000 distinct CDR3 sequences; more than 8% of these occur just once. In total, the top ten clones hold 20% to 25% of the sample.

Sequences were obtained from PBMCs or a T cell subset sorted from them (not recorded which). This clonotype was sampled from a man aged 18 to 35 who had mild COVID-19 (a few samples of this study predate the infection). The sample titles of this study are shuffled in the database, so cell type and time point are left out; the donor was told from shared clones.

The CDR3 in this case is CASKERSSPMSSYNEQFF. The sequence in DNA is TGTGCCAGCAAGGAGCGCTCAAGCCCCATGAGCTCCTACAATGAGCAGTTCTTC. This chain joins TRBV6-5 to TRBJ2-1; no confident D gene assignment can be made. There are 18 amino acids in the CDR3, from cysteine to phenylalanine inclusive. The read is trimmed to its CDR3 DNA, 54 bases read in frame from base 1. The junction shows trimming of 7 bases on V and 0 bases on J, plus 22 bases between the germline ends. From a lookup of the germline V gene, CDR1 and CDR2 are MNHEY and SVGAGI.